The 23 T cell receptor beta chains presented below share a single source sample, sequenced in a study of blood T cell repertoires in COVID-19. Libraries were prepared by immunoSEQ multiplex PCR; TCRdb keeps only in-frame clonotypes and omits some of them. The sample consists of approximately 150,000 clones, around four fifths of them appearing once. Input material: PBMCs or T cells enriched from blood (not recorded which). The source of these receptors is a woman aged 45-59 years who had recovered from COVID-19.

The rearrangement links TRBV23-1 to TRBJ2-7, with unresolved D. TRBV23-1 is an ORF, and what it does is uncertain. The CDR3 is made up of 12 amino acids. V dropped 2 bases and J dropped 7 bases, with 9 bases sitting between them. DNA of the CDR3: TGCGCCAGCAGTCAAGAACTCCTGGAGCAGTACTTC. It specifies CASSQELLEQYF.

CDR3 sequence (DNA): TGTGCCAGCAGCCAAGCCGTCTCTGGAAACACCATATATTTT. Amino acid sequence: CASSQAVSGNTIYF. The genes are TRBV3-1 (or the pseudogene TRBV3-2) and TRBJ1-3; D call uncertain. The CDR3 contains 14 residues. Germline values: CDR1 LGHDT, CDR2 YNNKEL (reference sequence). Trimming took off 1 base at V and 0 bases at J, with 4 bases between the two ends.

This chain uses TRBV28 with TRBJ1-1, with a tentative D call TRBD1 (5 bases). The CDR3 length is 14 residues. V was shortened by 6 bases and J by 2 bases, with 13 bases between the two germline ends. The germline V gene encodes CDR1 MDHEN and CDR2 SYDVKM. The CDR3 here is CASRGGVRNTEAFF. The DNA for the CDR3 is TGTGCCAGCAGGGGAGGGGTAAGAAACACTGAAGCTTTCTTT.

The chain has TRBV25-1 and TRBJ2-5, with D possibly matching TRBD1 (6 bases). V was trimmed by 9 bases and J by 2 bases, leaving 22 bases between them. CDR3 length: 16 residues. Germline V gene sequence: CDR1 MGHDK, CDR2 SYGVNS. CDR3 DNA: TGTGCCAGTCAGGATCCCGCGCAGGGGCAACAAGAGACCCAGTACTTC. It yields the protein CASQDPAQGQQETQYF.

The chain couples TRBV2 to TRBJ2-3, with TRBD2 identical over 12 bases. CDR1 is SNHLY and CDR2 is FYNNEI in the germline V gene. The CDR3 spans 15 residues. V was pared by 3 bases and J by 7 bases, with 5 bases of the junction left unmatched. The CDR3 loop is CASSDGLAGWNTQYF. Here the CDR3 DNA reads TGTGCCAGCAGTGATGGACTAGCGGGGTGGAATACGCAGTATTTT.

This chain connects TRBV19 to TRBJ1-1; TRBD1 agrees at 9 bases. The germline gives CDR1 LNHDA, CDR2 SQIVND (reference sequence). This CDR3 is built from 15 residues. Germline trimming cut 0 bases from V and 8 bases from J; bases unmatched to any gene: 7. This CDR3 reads CASSIDATGGTEAFF. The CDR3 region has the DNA TGTGCCAGTAGTATAGACGCAACAGGGGGCACAGAAGCTTTCTTT.

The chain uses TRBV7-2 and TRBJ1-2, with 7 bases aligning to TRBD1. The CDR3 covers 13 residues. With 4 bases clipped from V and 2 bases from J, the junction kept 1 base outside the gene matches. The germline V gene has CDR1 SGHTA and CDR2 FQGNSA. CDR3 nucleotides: TGTGCCAGCAGCTCGGGACAGAACTATGGCTACACCTTC. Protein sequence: CASSSGQNYGYTF.

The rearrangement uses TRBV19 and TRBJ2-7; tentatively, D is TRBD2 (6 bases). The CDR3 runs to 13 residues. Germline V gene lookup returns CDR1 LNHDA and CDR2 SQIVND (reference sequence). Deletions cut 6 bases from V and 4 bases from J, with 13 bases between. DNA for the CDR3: TGTGCCAGTAGCGGGAGTGGATGGTACGAGCAGTACTTC. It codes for CASSGSGWYEQYF.

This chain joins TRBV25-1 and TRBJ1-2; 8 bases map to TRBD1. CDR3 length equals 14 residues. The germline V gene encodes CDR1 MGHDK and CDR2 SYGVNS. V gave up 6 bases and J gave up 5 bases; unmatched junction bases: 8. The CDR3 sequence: CASRAGTGAYGYTF. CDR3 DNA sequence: TGTGCCAGCAGGGCCGGGACAGGCGCTTATGGCTACACCTTC.

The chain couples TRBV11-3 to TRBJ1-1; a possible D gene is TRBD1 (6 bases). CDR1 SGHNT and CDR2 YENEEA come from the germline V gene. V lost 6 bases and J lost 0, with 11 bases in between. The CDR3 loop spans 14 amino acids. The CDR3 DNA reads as TGTGCCAGCAGTTGGGGACACATGAACACTGAAGCTTTCTTT. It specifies CASSWGHMNTEAFF. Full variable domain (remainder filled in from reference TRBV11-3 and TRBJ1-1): EAGVVQSPRYKIIEKKQPVAFWCNPISGHNTLYWYLQNLGQGPELLIRYENEEAVDDSQLPKDRFSAERLKGVDSTLKIQPAELGDSAVYLCASSWGHMNTEAFFGQGTRLTVV.

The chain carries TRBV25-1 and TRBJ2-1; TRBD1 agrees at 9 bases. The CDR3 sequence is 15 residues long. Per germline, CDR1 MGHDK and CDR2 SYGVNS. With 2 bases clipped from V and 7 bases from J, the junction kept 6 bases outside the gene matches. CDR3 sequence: CASSETGGVGNEQFF. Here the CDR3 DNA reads TGTGCCAGCAGTGAAACAGGGGGCGTAGGGAATGAGCAGTTCTTC.

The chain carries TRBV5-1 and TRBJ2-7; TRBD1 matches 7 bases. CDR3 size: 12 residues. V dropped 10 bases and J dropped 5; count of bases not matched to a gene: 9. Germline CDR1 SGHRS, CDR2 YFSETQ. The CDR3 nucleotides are TGCGCCCCGAGACAGGGCGGCCACGAGCAGTACTTC. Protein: CAPRQGGHEQYF.

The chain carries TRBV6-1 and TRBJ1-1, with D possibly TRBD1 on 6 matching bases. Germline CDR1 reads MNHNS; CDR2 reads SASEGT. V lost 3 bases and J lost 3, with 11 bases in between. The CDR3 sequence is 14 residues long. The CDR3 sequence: CASSDEDRYTEAFF. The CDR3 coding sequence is TGTGCCAGCAGTGACGAGGACAGATACACTGAAGCTTTCTTT.

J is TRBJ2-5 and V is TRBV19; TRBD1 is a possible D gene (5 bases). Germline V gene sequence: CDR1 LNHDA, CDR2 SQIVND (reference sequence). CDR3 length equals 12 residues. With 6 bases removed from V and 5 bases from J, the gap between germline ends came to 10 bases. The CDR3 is CASSPGRETQYF. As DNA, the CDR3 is TGTGCCAGTAGCCCAGGGCGGGAGACCCAGTACTTC.

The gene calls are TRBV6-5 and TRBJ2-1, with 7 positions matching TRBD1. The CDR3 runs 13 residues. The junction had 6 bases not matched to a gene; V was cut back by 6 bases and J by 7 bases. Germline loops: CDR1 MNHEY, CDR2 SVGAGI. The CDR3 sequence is CASRETGRNEQFF. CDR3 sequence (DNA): TGTGCCAGCAGGGAGACAGGGCGGAATGAGCAGTTCTTC.

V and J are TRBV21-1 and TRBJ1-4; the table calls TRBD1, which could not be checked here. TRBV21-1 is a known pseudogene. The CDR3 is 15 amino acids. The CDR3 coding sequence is TGTGCCAGCAGCCCCCTGGCAGGGGGTAATGAAAAACTGTTTTTT. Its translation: CASSPLAGGNEKLFF.

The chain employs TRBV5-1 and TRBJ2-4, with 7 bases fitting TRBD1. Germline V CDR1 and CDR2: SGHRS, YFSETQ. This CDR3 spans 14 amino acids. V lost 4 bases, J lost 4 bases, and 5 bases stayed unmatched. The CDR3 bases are TGCGCCAGCAGCCAAAGACAGGGTAAAAACATTCAGTACTTC. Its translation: CASSQRQGKNIQYF.

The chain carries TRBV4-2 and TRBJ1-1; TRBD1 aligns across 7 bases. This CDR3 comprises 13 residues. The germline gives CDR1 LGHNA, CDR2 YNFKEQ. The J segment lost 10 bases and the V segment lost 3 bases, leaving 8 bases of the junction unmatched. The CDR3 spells CASSQGYTGVAFF. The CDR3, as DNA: TGTGCCAGCAGCCAGGGATATACAGGGGTAGCTTTCTTT.

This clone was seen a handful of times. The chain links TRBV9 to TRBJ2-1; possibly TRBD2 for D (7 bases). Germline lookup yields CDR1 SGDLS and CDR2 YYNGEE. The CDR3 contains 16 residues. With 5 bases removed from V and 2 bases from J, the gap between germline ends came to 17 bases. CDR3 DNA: TGTGCCAGCAGTCTAGGGGGGGAGGTCACCTACAATGAGCAGTTCTTC. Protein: CASSLGGEVTYNEQFF.

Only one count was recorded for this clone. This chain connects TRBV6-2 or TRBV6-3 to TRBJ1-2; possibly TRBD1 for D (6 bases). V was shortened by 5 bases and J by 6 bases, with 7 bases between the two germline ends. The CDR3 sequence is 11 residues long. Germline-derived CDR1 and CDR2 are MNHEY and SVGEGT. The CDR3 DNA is TGTGCCAGCAGTCACAGGGATGGCTACACCTTC. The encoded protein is CASSHRDGYTF.

The CDR3 loop reads CASSYSYGGAFEQFF. CDR3 in DNA: TGTGCCAGCAGTTACTCTTACGGGGGGGCTTTTGAGCAGTTCTTC. This chain joins TRBV6-5 and TRBJ2-1; TRBD2 agrees at 8 bases. V gave up 0 bases and J gave up 9 bases; unmatched junction bases: 7. CDR1 is MNHEY, CDR2 SVGAGI, per germline. The CDR3 covers 15 residues.

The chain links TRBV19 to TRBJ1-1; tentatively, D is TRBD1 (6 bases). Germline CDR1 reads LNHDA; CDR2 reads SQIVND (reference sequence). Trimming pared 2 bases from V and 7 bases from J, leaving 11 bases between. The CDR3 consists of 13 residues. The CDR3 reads CASSIRTGLEAFF. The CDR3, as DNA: TGTGCCAGTAGTATACGAACAGGGCTTGAAGCTTTCTTT. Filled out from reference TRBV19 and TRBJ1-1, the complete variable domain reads DGGITQSPKYLFRKEGQNVTLSCEQNLNHDAMYWYRQDPGQGLRLIYYSQIVNDFQKGDIAEGYSVSREKKESFPLTVTSAQKNPTAFYLCASSIRTGLEAFFGQGTRLTVV.

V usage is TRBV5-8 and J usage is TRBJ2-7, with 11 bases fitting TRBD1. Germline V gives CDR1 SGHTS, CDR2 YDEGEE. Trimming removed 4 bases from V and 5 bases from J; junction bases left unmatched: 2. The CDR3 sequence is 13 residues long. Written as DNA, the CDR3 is TGTGCCAGCAGCCGGGACAGGGGGGACGAGCAGTACTTC. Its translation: CASSRDRGDEQYF.